This T cell receptor beta chain was obtained from a study of blood T cell repertoires in COVID-19. Across the study: T cells, B-cell-depleted T cells, or PBMCs provided the cDNA or gDNA that served as material.

Original methodology: Using reference gene primer amplification, nucleated cell counts were estimated. TCRdb's table, derived via immunoSEQ multiplex PCR, lists solely in-frame clones and lacks some. For V, J and clone size, that table is used; D and trimming come from the DNA. The sample has about 160,000 clones; under 90% are singletons. This clone was observed a few times. Germline-derived CDR1 and CDR2 are WSHSY and SAAADI. V dropped 6 bases and J dropped 4; count of bases not matched to a gene: 6. This CDR3 is 15 amino acids long. The TCR originated in a woman aged 80 or older with acute or convalescent COVID-19. The sequencing sample was made of peripheral blood. The chain combines TRBV10-2 with TRBJ2-2; 9 bases agree with TRBD1. The CDR3 coding sequence is TGCGCCAGCAGACAGGGGGCCCGGGGCACCGGGGAGCTGTTTTTT. Its protein product is CASRQGARGTGELFF.